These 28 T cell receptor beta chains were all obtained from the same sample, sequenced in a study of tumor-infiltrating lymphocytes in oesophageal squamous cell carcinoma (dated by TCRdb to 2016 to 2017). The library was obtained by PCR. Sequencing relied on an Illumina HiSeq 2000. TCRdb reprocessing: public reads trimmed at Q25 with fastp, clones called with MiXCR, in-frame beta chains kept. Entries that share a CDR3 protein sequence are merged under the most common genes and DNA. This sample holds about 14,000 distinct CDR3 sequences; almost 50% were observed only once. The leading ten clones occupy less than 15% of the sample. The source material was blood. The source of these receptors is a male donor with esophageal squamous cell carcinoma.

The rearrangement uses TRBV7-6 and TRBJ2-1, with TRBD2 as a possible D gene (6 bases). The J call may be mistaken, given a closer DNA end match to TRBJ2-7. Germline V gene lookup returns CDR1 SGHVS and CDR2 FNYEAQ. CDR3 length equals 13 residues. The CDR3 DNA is TGTGCCAGCAGCCTGACTAGAGGGGATGAGCAGTACTTC. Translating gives CASSLTRGDEQYF.

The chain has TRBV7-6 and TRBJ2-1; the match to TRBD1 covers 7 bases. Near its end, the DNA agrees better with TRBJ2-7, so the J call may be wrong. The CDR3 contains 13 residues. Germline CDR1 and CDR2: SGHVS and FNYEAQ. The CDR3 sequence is CASSSPGGYEQYF. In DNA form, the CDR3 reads TGTGCCAGCAGCTCCCCAGGGGGCTACGAGCAGTACTTC.

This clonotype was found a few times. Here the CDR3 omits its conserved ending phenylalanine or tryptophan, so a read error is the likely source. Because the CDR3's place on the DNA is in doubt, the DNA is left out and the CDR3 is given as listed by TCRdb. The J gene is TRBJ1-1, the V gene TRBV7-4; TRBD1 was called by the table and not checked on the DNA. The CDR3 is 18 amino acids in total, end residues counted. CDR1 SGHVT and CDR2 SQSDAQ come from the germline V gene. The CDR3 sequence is CASSLKGVALAMSSSSGQ.

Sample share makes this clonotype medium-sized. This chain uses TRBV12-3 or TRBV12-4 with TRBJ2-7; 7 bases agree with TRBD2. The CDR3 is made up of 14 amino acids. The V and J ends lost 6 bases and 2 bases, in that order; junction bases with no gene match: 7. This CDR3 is CASSSSGTTYEQYF. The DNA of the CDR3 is TGTGCCAGCAGCTCCTCCGGGACTACCTACGAGCAGTACTTC.

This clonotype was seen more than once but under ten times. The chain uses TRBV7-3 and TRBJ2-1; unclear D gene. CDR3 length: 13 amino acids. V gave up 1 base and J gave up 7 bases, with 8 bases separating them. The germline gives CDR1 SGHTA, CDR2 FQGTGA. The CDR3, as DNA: TGTGCCAGCAGCTTAAATTATGGGAATGAGCAGTTCTTC. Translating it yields CASSLNYGNEQFF.

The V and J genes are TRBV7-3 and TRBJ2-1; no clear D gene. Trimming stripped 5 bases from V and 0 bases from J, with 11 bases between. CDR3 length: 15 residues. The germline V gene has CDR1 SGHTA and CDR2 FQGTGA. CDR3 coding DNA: TGTGCCAGCAGCCCCGTCCTGAGCTCCTACAATGAGCAGTTCTTC. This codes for CASSPVLSSYNEQFF.

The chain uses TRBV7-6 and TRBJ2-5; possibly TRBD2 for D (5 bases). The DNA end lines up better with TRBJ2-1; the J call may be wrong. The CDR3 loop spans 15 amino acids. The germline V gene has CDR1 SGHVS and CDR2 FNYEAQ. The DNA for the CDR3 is TGTGCCAGCAGCTTAGCGGGAGTACCCTACAATGAGCAGTTCTTC. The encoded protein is CASSLAGVPYNEQFF.

For the CDR3, the DNA is TGTGCCAGCAGTACGTCCGGGTACTACAATGAGCAGTTCTTC. Amino acids: CASSTSGYYNEQFF. The J gene is TRBJ2-1, the V gene TRBV12-3 or TRBV12-4; D is uncertain. The CDR3 sequence is 14 residues long. V was trimmed by 5 bases and J by 3 bases, leaving 11 bases between them.

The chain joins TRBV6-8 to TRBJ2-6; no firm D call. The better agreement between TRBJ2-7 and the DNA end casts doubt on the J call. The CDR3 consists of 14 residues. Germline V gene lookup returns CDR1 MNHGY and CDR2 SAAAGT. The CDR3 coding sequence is TGTGCCAGCAGTTACTCTGGGTACTCCTACGAGCAGTACTTC. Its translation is CASSYSGYSYEQYF.

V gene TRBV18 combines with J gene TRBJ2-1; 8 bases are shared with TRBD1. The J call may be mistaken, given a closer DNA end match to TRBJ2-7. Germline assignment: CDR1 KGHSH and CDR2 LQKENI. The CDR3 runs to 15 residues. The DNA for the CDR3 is TGTGCCAGCTCACCACGAGGACAGGGTCTGTACGAGCAGTACTTC. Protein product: CASSPRGQGLYEQYF.

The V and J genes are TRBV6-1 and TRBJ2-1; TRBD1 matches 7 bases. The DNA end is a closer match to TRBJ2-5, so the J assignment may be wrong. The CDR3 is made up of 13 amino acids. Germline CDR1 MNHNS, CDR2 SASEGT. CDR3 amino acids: CASRTGTEETQYF. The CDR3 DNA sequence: TGTGCCAGCAGAACCGGGACAGAAGAGACCCAGTACTTC.

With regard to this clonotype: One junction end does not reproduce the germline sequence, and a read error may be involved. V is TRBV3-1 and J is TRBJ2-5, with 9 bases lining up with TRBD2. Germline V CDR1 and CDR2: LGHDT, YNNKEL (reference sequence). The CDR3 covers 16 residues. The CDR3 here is CASRQGLARRQETQYF. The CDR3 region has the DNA TGTGCCAGCAGGCAAGGACTAGCGAGACGCCAAGAGACCCAGTACTTC.

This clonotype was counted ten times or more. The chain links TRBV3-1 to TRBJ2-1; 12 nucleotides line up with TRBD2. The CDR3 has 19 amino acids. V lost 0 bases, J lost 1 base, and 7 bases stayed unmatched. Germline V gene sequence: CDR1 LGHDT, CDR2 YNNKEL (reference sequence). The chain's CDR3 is CASSQELAGGRGSYNEQFF. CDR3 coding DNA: TGTGCCAGCAGCCAAGAACTAGCGGGAGGTCGGGGATCCTACAATGAGCAGTTCTTC.

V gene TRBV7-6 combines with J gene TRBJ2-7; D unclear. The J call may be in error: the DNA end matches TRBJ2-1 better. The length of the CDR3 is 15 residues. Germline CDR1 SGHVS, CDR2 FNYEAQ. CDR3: CASSLRWSSYNEQFF. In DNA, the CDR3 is TGTGCCAGCAGCTTAAGGTGGAGCTCCTACAATGAGCAGTTCTTC.

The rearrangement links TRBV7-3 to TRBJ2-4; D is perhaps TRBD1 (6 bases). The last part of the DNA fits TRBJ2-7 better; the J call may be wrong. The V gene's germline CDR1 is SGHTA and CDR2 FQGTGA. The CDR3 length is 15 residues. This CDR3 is CASSLMPGTRYEQYF. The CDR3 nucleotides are TGTGCCAGCAGCTTAATGCCCGGGACACGCTACGAGCAGTACTTC.

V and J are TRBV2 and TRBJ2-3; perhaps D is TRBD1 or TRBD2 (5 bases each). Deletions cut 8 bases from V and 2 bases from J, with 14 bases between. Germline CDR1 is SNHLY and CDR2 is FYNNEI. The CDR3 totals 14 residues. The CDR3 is CASLGRIYTDTQYF. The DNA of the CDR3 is TGTGCCAGCCTGGGACGGATATACACAGATACGCAGTATTTT.

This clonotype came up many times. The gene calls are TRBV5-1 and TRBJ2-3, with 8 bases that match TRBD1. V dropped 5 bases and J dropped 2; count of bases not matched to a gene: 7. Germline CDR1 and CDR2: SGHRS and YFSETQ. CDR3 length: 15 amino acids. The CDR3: CASRPGTGNTDTQYF. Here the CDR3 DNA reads TGCGCCAGCAGGCCCGGGACAGGTAACACAGATACGCAGTATTTT. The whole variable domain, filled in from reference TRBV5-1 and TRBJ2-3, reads KAGVTQTPRYLIKTRGQQVTLSCSPISGHRSVSWYQQTPGQGLQFLFEYFSETQRNKGNFPGRFSGRQFSNSRSEMNVSTLELGDSALYLCASRPGTGNTDTQYFGPGTRLTVL.

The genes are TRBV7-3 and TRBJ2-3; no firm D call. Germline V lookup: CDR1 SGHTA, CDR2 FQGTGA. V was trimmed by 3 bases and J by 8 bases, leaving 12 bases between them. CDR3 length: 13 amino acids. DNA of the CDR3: TGTGCCAGCAGCTTCGACACTATGGCTACGCAGTATTTT. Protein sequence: CASSFDTMATQYF.

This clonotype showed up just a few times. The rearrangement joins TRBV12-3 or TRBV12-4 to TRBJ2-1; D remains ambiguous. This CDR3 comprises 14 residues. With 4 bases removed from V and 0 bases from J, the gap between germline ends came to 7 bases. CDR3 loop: CASSYVSSYNEQFF. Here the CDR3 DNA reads TGTGCCAGCAGTTACGTCAGCTCCTACAATGAGCAGTTCTTC.

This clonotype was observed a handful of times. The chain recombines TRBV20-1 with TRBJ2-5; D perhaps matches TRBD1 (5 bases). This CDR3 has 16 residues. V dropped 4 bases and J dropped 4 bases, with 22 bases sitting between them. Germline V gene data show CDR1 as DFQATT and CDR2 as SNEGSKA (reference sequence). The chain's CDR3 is CSAKGEAPHGVETQYF. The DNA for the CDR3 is TGCAGTGCTAAAGGGGAAGCGCCGCATGGGGTAGAGACCCAGTACTTC.

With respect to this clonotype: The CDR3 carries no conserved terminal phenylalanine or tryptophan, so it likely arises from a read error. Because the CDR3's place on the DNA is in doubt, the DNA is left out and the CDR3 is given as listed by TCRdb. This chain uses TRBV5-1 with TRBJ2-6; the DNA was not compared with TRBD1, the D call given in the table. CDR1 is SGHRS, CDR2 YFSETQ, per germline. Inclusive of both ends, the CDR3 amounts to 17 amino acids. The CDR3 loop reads CASSVPRGRYDEQYFGA.

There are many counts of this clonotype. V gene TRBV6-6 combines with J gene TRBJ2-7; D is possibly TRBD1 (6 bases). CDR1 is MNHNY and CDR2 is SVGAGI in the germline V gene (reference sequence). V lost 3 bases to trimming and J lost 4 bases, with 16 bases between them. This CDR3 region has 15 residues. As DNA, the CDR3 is TGTGCCAGCAGTTATTGGGCCGGACAGAGTTACGAGCAGTACTTC. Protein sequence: CASSYWAGQSYEQYF.

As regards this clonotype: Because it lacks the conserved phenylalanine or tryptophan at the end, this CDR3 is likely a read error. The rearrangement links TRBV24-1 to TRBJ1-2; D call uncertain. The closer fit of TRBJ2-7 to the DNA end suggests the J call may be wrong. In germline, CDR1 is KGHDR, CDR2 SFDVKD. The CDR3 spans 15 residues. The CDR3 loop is CATSDSAPEYNEQYL. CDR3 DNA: TGTGCCACCAGTGATTCAGCACCGGAATACAATGAGCAGTACTTA.

The CDR3 here is CSASGDPTPYNEQFF. The CDR3 DNA reads as TGCAGTGCTAGCGGGGACCCTACCCCTTACAATGAGCAGTTCTTC. The chain links TRBV20-1 to TRBJ2-5; D is perhaps TRBD1 or TRBD2 (5 bases each). The J call is in doubt because the DNA end fits TRBJ2-1 better. Germline CDR1 DFQATT, CDR2 SNEGSKA (reference sequence). The CDR3 has 15 amino acids.

The CDR3 is CASKSGPPNEQYF. CDR3 coding DNA: TGTGCCAGCAAATCGGGCCCCCCCAACGAGCAGTACTTC. The V and J genes are TRBV6-2 or TRBV6-3 and TRBJ2-7; D unresolved. The CDR3 runs to 13 residues. Germline CDR1 is MNHEY and CDR2 is SVGEGT. V was trimmed by 7 bases and J by 5 bases, leaving 15 bases between them.

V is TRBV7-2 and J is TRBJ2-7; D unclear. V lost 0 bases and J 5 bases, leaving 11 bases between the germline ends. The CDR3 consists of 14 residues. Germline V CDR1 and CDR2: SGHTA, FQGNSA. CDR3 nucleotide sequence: TGTGCCAGCAGCTTAGCGGGGTTGTCCCACGAGCAGTACTTC. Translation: CASSLAGLSHEQYF.

CDR3 protein: CASSRPGGEQYF. CDR3 nucleotides: TGTGCCAGCAGTCGTCCTGGTGGCGAGCAGTACTTC. The V call is TRBV12-3 or TRBV12-4, the J call TRBJ2-1; D is unclear. The J call is uncertain, as TRBJ2-7 better fits the DNA end. The CDR3 is made up of 12 amino acids.

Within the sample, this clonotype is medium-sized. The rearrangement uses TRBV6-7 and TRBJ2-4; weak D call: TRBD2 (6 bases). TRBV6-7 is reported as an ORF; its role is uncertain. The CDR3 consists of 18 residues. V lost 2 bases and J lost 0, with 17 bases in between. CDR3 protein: CASSYRDLLELAKNIQYF. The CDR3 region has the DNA TGTGCCAGCAGTTACCGGGACTTGTTAGAGTTAGCCAAAAACATTCAGTACTTC.